These T cell receptor beta chains were read from a single sample in a study of OX40 agonist ivuxolimab in advanced cancers. Sequenced by immunoSEQ multiplex PCR; TCRdb stores in-frame clones only, minus some. The sample lists about 45,000 clones; 80% to 95% were seen once. Material: CD4+ or CD8+ T cells sorted from blood, obtained in a trial of the OX40 agonist ivuxolimab. These receptors were obtained from an adult with an advanced solid tumor such as melanoma, head and neck, liver or kidney cancer. CDR3s include the opening cysteine and the closing phenylalanine or tryptophan. The D gene is left open where the match is weak. The size entry is marked missing in some rows and otherwise reads once, few, many or a size class.

j_gene	d_gene	v_gene	abundance	CDR3aa	CDR3nt
TRBJ1-3	-	TRBV6-1	-	CASSESGAPGNTIYF	TGTGCCAGCAGTGAATCGGGGGCGCCTGGAAACACCATATATTTT
TRBJ2-3	-	TRBV28	-	CASSLRRDSSDTQYF	TGTGCCAGCAGTTTAAGGAGGGACAGCTCAGATACGCAGTATTTT
TRBJ1-2	TRBD1	TRBV7-9	-	CASSKGQLYGYTF	TGTGCCAGCAGCAAGGGACAGCTCTATGGCTACACCTTC
TRBJ1-5	-	TRBV27	-	CASSSLGAGDQPQHF	TGTGCCAGCAGTTCCCTTGGGGCCGGGGATCAGCCCCAGCATTTT
TRBJ1-5	-	TRBV7-9	few	CASSLGWGYQPQHF	TGTGCCAGCAGCTTAGGGTGGGGTTATCAGCCCCAGCATTTT
TRBJ1-1	-	TRBV20-1	few	CSARSGTEAFF	TGCAGTGCTAGGAGTGGCACTGAAGCTTTCTTT
TRBJ2-7	-	TRBV11-2	-	CASSFSRGFGEQYF	TGTGCCAGCAGTTTCTCTAGAGGCTTCGGCGAGCAGTACTTC
TRBJ2-7	-	TRBV11-3	-	CASSLATTYEQYF	TGTGCCAGCAGCTTAGCTACAACCTACGAGCAGTACTTC
TRBJ2-5	TRBD2	TRBV6-6	-	CASSRKLAGAETQYF	TGTGCCAGCAGTAGGAAACTAGCGGGAGCGGAGACCCAGTACTTC
TRBJ2-7	TRBD2	TRBV9	-	CASSQGLAGSHEQYF	TGTGCCAGCAGCCAGGGACTAGCGGGATCCCACGAGCAGTACTTC
TRBJ2-3	-	TRBV6-5	-	CASSGSGTSTDTQYF	TGTGCCAGCAGTGGTTCCGGGACTAGCACAGATACGCAGTATTTT
TRBJ2-3	-	TRBV18	-	CASSPALRADTQYF	TGTGCCAGCTCGCCGGCCTTAAGGGCAGATACGCAGTATTTT
TRBJ2-3	TRBD1	TRBV6-1	-	CASSDGTGVSDTQYF	TGTGCCAGCAGTGACGGCACAGGGGTTTCGGATACGCAGTATTTT
TRBJ1-5	TRBD1	TRBV19	-	CASSPGQGLPQHF	TGTGCCAGTAGTCCGGGACAGGGGCTGCCCCAGCATTTT
TRBJ2-5	-	TRBV25-1	-	CASTQGGAETQYF	TGTGCCAGCACCCAGGGAGGTGCAGAGACCCAGTACTTC
TRBJ1-2	-	TRBV30	-	CAWKTELPNYGYTF	TGTGCCTGGAAGACTGAACTACCGAACTATGGCTACACCTTC
TRBJ2-1	-	TRBV4-1	-	CASSLEVGEQFF	TGCGCCAGCAGCCTCGAGGTAGGGGAGCAGTTCTTC
TRBJ2-7	-	TRBV6-1	-	CASSSNSYEQYF	TGTGCCAGCAGTTCCAACTCCTACGAGCAGTACTTC
TRBJ2-5	-	TRBV10-1	-	CASSESLARGETQYF	TGCGCCAGCAGTGAGTCCCTAGCGCGAGGGGAGACCCAGTACTTC
TRBJ2-7	-	TRBV7-9	-	CASSYLPMGENEQYF	TGTGCCAGCAGCTACCTCCCAATGGGCGAGAACGAGCAGTACTTC